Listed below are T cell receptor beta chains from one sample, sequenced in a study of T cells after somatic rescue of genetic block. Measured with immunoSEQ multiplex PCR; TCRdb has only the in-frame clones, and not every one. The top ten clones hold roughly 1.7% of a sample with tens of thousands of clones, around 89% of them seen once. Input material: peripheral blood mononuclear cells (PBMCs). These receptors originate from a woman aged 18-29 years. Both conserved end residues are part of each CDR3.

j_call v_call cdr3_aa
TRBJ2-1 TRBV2 CATPASDTSSYNEQFF
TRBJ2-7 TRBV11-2 CASSSTGEQYF
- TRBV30 CAWRKGLAGSYEQYF
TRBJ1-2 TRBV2 CASRKGPSYGYTF
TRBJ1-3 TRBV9 CASSGPRRGGRNGYTIYF
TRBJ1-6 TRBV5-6 CASSTDGYNSPLHF
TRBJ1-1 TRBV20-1 CSAIRTEAFF
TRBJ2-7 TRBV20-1 CSATQGYEQYF
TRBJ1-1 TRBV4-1 CASSQKNTEAFF
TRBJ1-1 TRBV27 CASSPQRQSMNTEAFF
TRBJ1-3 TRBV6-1 CASRTGFGDRNTIYF
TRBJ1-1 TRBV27 CASSFRGTEAFF
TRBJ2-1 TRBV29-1 CSVEGGDRGPGGQFF
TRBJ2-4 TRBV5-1 CASSLAPGDKNIQYF
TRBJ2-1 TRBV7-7 CASSRSGTSGRNEQFF
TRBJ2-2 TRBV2 CASELAGGTGELFF
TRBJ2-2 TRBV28 CASSLRVPGELFF
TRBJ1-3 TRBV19 CATVRDRGSGNTIYF
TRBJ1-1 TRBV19 CASSPGRWGGTEAFF
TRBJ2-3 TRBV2 CASSGEGTDTQYF
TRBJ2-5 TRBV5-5 CASSLAGYETQYF
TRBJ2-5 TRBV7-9 CASRGQETQYF
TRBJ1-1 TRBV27 CASSLRGPETEAFF
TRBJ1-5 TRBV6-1 CASSETGTARRYQPQHF
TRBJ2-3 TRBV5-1 CASSLALDTQYF
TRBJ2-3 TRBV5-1 CASSQGSSGTDTQYF
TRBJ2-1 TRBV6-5 CASSNNRGLRNEQFF
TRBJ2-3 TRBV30 CAWSALAGVADTQYF
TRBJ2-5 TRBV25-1 CASSEASRAWGETQYF
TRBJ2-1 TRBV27 CASCRVQDEQFF
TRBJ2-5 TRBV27 CASSLAPAETQYF
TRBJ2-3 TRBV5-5 CASTPTHSGSTDTQYF
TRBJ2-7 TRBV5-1 CASSPHAGTVSYEQYF
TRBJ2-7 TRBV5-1 CASSPSTSGRREQYF
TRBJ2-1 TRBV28 CASSFNAGNEQFF
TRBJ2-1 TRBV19 CASSILGRGGKIHNEQFF
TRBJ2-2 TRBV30 CAWSSSGNTGELFF
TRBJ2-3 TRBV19 CASSIPSGSYPQYF
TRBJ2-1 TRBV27 CASRDSGMFYEQFF